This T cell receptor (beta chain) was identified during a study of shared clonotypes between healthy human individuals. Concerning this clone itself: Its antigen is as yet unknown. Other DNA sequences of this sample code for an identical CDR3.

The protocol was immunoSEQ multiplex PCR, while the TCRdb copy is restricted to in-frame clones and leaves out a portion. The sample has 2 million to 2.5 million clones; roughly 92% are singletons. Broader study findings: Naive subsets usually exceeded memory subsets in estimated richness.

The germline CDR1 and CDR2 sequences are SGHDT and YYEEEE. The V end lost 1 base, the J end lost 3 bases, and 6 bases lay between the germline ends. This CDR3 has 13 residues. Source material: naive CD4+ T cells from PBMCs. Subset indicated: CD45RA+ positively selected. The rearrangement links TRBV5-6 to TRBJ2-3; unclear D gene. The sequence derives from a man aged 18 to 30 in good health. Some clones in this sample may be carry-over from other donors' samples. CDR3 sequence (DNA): TGTGCCAGCAGCTTGCGCCCAACAGATACGCAGTATTTT. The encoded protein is CASSLRPTDTQYF.